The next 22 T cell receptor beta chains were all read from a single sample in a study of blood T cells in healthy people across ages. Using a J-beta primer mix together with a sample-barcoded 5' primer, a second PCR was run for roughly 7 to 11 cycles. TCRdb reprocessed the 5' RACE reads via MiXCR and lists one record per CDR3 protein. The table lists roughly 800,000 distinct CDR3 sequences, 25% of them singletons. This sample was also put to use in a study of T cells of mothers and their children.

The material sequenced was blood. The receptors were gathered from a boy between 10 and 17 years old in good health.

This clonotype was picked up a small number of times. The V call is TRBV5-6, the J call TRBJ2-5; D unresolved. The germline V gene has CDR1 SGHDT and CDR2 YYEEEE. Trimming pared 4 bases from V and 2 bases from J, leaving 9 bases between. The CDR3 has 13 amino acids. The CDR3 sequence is CASSKVGQETQYF. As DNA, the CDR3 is TGTGCCAGCAGCAAGGTGGGGCAAGAGACCCAGTACTTC.

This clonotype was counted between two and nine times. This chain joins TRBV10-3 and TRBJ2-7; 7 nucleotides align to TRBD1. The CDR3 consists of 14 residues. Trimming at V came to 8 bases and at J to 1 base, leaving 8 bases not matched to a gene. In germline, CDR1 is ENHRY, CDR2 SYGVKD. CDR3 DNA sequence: TGTGCCATCTCAGGGACAGCTCAATCCTACGAGCAGTACTTC. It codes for CAISGTAQSYEQYF.

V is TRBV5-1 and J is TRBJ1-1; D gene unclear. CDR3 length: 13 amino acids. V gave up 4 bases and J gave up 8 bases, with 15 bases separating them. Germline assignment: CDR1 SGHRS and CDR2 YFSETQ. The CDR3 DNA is TGCGCCAGCAGCCCCGAGAGGGTTGGGGAAGCTTTCTTT. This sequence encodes CASSPERVGEAFF.

CDR3 amino acids: CSVDRGSTDTQYF. In nucleotides, the CDR3 is TGCAGCGTTGACAGGGGGAGCACAGATACGCAGTATTTT. This chain uses TRBV29-1 with TRBJ2-3, with 7 bases matching TRBD1. Germline-derived CDR1 and CDR2 are SQVTM and ANQGSEA. The V gene end was trimmed by 3 bases and the J gene end by 0 bases; junction bases not matched to a gene: 0. CDR3 size: 13 residues.

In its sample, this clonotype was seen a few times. CDR3 DNA sequence: TGCAGCGTTGACCCTAAGGAGCGGGAGGAAGAGACCCAGTACTTC. Its protein product is CSVDPKEREEETQYF. The V and J genes are TRBV29-1 and TRBJ2-5; 9 positions match TRBD2. After removal of 3 bases from V and 3 bases from J, the junction contained 8 bases not matched to a gene. The germline V gene encodes CDR1 SQVTM and CDR2 ANQGSEA. The CDR3 sequence is 15 residues long.

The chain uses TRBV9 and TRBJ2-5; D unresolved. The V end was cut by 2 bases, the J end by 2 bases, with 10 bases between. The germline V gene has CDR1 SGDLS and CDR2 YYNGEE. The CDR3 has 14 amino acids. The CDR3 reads CASSVGLLQETQYF. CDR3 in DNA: TGTGCCAGCAGCGTCGGTTTACTTCAAGAGACCCAGTACTTC. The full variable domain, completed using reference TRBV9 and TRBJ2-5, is DSGVTQTPKHLITATGQRVTLRCSPRSGDLSVYWYQQSLDQGLQFLIQYYNGEERAKGNILERFSAQQFPDLHSELNLSSLELGDSALYFCASSVGLLQETQYFGPGTRLLVL.

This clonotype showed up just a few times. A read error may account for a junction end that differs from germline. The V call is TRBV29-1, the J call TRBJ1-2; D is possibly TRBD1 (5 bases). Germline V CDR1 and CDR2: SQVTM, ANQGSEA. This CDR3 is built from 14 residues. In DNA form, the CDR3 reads TGCAGCGTCGAAGGCGATGGGGCTTTCTATGGTTACACCTTC. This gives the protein CSVEGDGAFYGYTF.

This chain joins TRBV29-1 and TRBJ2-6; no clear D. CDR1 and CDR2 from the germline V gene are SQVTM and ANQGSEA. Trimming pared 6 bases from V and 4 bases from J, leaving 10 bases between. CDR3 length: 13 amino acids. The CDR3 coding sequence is TGCAGCGTAATTAGATCGGGGGCCAACGTCCTGACTTTC. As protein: CSVIRSGANVLTF.

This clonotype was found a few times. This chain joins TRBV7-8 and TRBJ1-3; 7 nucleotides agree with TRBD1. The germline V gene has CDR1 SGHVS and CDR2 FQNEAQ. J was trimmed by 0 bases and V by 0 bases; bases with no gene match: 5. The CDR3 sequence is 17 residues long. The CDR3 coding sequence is TGTGCCAGCAGCTTAGCAGTTCCAGGGGGCTCTGGAAACACCATATATTTT. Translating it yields CASSLAVPGGSGNTIYF.

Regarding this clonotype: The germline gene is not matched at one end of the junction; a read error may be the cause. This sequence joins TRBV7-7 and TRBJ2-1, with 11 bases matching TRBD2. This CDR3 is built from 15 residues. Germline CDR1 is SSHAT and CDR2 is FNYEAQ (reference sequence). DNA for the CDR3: TGTGCTAGCAGCTTAGTAGCGGGGGGGCCGGGTGAGCAGTTCTTC. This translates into CASSLVAGGPGEQFF. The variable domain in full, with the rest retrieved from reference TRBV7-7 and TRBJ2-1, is GAGVSQSPRYKVTKRGQDVTLRCDPISSHATLYWYQQALGQGPEFLTYFNYEAQPDKSGLPSDRFSAERPEGSISTLTIQRTEQRDSAMYRCASSLVAGGPGEQFFGPGTRLTVL.

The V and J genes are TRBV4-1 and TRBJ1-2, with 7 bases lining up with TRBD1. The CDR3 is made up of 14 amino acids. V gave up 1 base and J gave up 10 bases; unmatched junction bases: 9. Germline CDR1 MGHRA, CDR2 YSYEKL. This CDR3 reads CASSQVAGGPDYTF. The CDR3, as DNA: TGCGCCAGCAGCCAAGTAGCAGGGGGACCTGACTACACCTTC.

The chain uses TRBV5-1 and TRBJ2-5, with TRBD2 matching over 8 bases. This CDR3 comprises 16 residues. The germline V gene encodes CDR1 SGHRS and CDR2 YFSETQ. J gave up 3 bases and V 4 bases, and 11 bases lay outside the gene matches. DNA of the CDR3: TGCGCCAGCAGCCAAAATGCCGGGACTAGGGAAGAGACCCAGTACTTC. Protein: CASSQNAGTREETQYF.

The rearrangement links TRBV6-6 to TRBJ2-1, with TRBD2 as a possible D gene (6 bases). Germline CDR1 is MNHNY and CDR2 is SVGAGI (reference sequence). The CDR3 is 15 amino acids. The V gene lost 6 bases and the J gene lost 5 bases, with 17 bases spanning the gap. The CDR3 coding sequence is TGTGCCAGCAGGCGGGACTCGAACCGAGACAATGAGCAGTTCTTC. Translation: CASRRDSNRDNEQFF.

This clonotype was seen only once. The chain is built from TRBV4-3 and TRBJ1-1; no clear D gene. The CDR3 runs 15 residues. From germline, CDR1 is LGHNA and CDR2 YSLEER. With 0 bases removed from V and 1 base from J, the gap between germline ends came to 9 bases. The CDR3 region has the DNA TGCGCCAGCAGCCAAGATTCGACCTCGAACACTGAAGCTTTCTTT. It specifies CASSQDSTSNTEAFF.

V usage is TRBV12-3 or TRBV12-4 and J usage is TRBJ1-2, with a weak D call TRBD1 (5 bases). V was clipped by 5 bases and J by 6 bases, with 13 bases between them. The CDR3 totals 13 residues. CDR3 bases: TGTGCCAGCAGTCCGGCAGGGAACGATGGCTACACCTTC. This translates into CASSPAGNDGYTF.

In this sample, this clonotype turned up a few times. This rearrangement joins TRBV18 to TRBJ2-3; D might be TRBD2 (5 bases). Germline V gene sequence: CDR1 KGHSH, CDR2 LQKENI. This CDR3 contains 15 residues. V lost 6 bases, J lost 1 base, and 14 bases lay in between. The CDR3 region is CASSQGGLRTDTQYF. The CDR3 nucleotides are TGTGCCAGCTCCCAAGGCGGACTCCGCACAGATACGCAGTATTTT.

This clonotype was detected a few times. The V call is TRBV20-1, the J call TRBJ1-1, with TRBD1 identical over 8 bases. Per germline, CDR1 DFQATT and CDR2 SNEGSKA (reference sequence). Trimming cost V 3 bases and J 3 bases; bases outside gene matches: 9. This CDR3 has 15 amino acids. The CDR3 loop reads CSARSPGTGDTEAFF. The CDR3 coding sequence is TGCAGTGCTAGGTCTCCCGGGACAGGAGACACTGAAGCTTTCTTT.

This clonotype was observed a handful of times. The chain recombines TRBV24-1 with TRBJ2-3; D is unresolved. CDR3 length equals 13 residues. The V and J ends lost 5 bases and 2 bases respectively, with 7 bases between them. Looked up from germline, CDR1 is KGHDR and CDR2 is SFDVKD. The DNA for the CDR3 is TGTGCCACCAGTGGGCAGTTCACAGATACGCAGTATTTT. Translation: CATSGQFTDTQYF.

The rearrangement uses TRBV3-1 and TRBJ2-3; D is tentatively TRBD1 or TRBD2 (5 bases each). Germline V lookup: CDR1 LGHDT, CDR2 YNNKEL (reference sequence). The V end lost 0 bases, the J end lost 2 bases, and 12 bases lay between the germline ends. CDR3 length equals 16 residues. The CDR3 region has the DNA TGTGCCAGCAGCCAAGATTTGGGGACGGACACAGATACGCAGTATTTT. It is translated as CASSQDLGTDTDTQYF.

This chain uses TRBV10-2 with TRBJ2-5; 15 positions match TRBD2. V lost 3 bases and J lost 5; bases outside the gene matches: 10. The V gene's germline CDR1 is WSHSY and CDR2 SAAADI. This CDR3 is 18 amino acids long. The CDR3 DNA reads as TGCGCCAGCAGTGATAGGGGACTAGCGGGGGGCACTCGGGAGACCCAGTACTTC. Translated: CASSDRGLAGGTRETQYF.

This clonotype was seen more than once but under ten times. CDR3 nucleotides: TGTGCCAGCAGTTTAGAACTAGGCCCCTACGAGCAGTACTTC. Protein sequence: CASSLELGPYEQYF. The V and J genes are TRBV12-3 or TRBV12-4 and TRBJ2-7, with TRBD2 as a possible D gene (5 bases). This CDR3 region has 14 residues. Trimming removed 1 base from V and 2 bases from J, with 9 bases in between.

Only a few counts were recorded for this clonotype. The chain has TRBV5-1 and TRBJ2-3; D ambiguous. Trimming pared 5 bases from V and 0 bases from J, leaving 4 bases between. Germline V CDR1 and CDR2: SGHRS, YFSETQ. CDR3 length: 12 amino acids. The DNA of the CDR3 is TGCGCCAGCAGAATTAGCACAGATACGCAGTATTTT. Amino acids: CASRISTDTQYF.